These 23 T cell receptor beta chains came from one sample sequenced in a study of T cells after yellow fever vaccination. One entry per CDR3 protein, called by TCRdb with MiXCR from the 5' RACE reads. The table records 610,000 or so distinct CDR3 sequences, roughly an eighth of them present only once. Sequenced material: PBMCs, taken on the day of the yellow fever booster vaccination. These receptors were obtained from a man younger than 40 who received the YFV17D yellow fever vaccine.

The chain employs TRBV3-1 and TRBJ1-2; the match to TRBD1 covers 8 bases. Trimming took 3 bases from V and 8 from J; bases not matched to a gene: 17. This CDR3 region has 17 residues. CDR1 LGHDT and CDR2 YNNKEL come from the germline V gene (reference sequence). The CDR3 loop is CASSQPQGAGIPHGYTF. The CDR3 DNA follows: TGTGCCAGCAGCCAGCCCCAGGGGGCAGGTATCCCCCACGGCTACACCTTC.

The chain has TRBV6-1 and TRBJ1-2; 7 nucleotides line up with TRBD1. CDR1 and CDR2 from the germline V gene are MNHNS and SASEGT. Trimming took 6 bases from V and 7 from J; bases not matched to a gene: 11. The CDR3 is 14 residues long. The CDR3 bases are TGTGCCAGCAGCCCAGTTTCGGGACAGTTTGGCTACACCTTC. Translating gives CASSPVSGQFGYTF.

The chain employs TRBV20-1 and TRBJ2-7, with 8 bases lining up with TRBD2. The CDR3 loop spans 13 amino acids. Trimming removed 6 bases from V and 2 bases from J; junction bases left unmatched: 6. Looked up from germline, CDR1 is DFQATT and CDR2 is SNEGSKA (reference sequence). CDR3: CSAPTSGTYEQYF. The CDR3 DNA sequence: TGCAGTGCACCAACTAGCGGAACCTACGAGCAGTACTTC.

This clonotype turned up a few times. V usage is TRBV15 and J usage is TRBJ2-7, with 7 bases identical to TRBD2. The CDR3 has 14 amino acids. Germline values: CDR1 LNHNV, CDR2 YYDKDF (reference sequence). J was trimmed by 6 bases and V by 3 bases; bases with no gene match: 8. CDR3 sequence (DNA): TGTGCCACCAGCAGGGGTGGTCTAGCGGTCGAGCAGTACTTC. Amino acid sequence: CATSRGGLAVEQYF.

This clonotype has a handful of counts. This chain connects TRBV6-2 or TRBV6-3 to TRBJ2-1, with 7 bases lining up with TRBD2. The CDR3 extends over 16 amino acids. After removal of 2 bases from V and 8 bases from J, the junction contained 12 bases not matched to a gene. Germline assignment: CDR1 MNHEY and CDR2 SVGEGT. This CDR3 is CASSYPPLWTSHEQFF. In nucleotides, the CDR3 is TGTGCCAGCAGTTACCCCCCCCTGTGGACTAGTCATGAGCAGTTCTTC.

In nucleotides, the CDR3 is TGTGCCAGCAGCTCATTTCGACTAGCGGGAGGGCCGAATACGCAGTATTTT. This sequence encodes CASSSFRLAGGPNTQYF. The chain employs TRBV7-2 and TRBJ2-3; TRBD2 aligns across 14 bases. The CDR3 sequence is 17 residues long. V lost 4 bases to trimming and J lost 7 bases; unmatched junction nucleotides: 10. CDR1 is SGHTA and CDR2 is FQGNSA in the germline V gene.

This clonotype was seen repeatedly, ten times or more. This chain connects TRBV5-1 to TRBJ2-2; maybe TRBD1 (5 bases). Germline assignment: CDR1 SGHRS and CDR2 YFSETQ. V was shortened by 2 bases and J by 3 bases, with 8 bases between the two germline ends. The CDR3 has 14 amino acids. The DNA of the CDR3 is TGCGCCAGCAGCTTTCAAGGGGACACCGGGGAGCTGTTTTTT. This sequence encodes CASSFQGDTGELFF.

This clonotype appeared a few times. The CDR3 here is CASSQDELYNSPLHF. The CDR3 DNA reads TGTGCCAGCAGCCAAGACGAGCTATATAATTCACCCCTCCACTTT. The chain is built from TRBV3-1 and TRBJ1-6; no definite D call. The CDR3 is 15 residues long. Germline values: CDR1 LGHDT, CDR2 YNNKEL (reference sequence). The germline V and J ends were trimmed by 0 bases and 4 bases, with 7 bases remaining between them.

The DNA for the CDR3 is TGCAGTGCTAGGTCCTCCTCCACTGGCACAGATACGCAGTATTTT. Protein sequence: CSARSSSTGTDTQYF. This sequence joins TRBV20-1 and TRBJ2-3, with D unclear. The germline V and J ends were trimmed by 3 bases and 1 base, with 14 bases remaining between them. The CDR3 has 15 amino acids. The germline CDR1 and CDR2 sequences are DFQATT and SNEGSKA (reference sequence).

The table lists this clonotype with a few counts. The chain carries TRBV5-1 and TRBJ2-3; D call uncertain. This CDR3 is built from 14 residues. V was shortened by 1 base and J by 6 bases, with 12 bases between the two germline ends. CDR1 is SGHRS, CDR2 YFSETQ, per germline. For the CDR3, the DNA is TGCGCCAGCAGCTTGTGGCGCGGCCGGGATACGCAGTATTTT. This codes for CASSLWRGRDTQYF.

As regards this clonotype: A read error may account for a junction end that differs from germline. The chain employs TRBV20-1 and TRBJ2-5, with D possibly TRBD1 on 6 matching bases. Germline V gene data show CDR1 as DFQATT and CDR2 as SNEGSKA (reference sequence). The CDR3 length is 16 residues. The CDR3 loop reads CCARGKTGADVKTQYF. CDR3 nucleotides: TGCTGTGCTAGAGGCAAGACAGGAGCTGACGTGAAGACCCAGTACTTC.

This clonotype has more than one count but fewer than ten. The V and J genes are TRBV5-1 and TRBJ2-1; 9 bases align to TRBD2. Germline values: CDR1 SGHRS, CDR2 YFSETQ. The ends lost 0 bases at V and 5 bases at J; junction bases unmatched: 6. The CDR3 is 16 residues long. The DNA for the CDR3 is TGCGCCAGCAGCTTGGGTAGCGGGAGTCTAAACAATGAGCAGTTCTTC. It is translated as CASSLGSGSLNNEQFF.

Ten or more counts support this clonotype. The V and J genes are TRBV12-3 or TRBV12-4 and TRBJ2-3; 8 bases fit TRBD1. Germline trimming cut 2 bases from V and 0 bases from J; bases unmatched to any gene: 13. This CDR3 is 19 amino acids long. CDR3: CASSLWGIKGQESTDTQYF. In DNA form, the CDR3 reads TGTGCCAGCAGTTTATGGGGAATTAAGGGACAGGAAAGCACAGATACGCAGTATTTT.

This clonotype came up a few times. This chain connects TRBV5-4 to TRBJ2-2, with TRBD1 matching over 11 bases. The CDR3 has 16 residues. Germline CDR1 is SGHNT and CDR2 is YYREEE (reference sequence). V shed 4 bases and J 4 bases; nucleotides not matched to a gene: 6. The CDR3 protein is CASSPRDRGTTGELFF. The CDR3 DNA reads TGTGCCAGCAGCCCGCGGGACAGGGGGACCACCGGGGAGCTGTTTTTT.

The V call is TRBV12-3 or TRBV12-4, the J call TRBJ2-3, with D possibly matching TRBD1 (5 bases). The CDR3 loop spans 14 amino acids. Trimming removed 7 bases from V and 2 bases from J, with 13 bases in between. This CDR3 reads CASKPAGNTDTQYF. The CDR3 DNA follows: TGTGCCAGCAAACCTGCAGGGAACACAGATACGCAGTATTTT.

The chain is built from TRBV20-1 and TRBJ2-1; the D gene is possibly TRBD2 (5 bases). Germline CDR1 is DFQATT and CDR2 is SNEGSKA (reference sequence). Trimming took 3 bases from V and 0 from J, leaving 9 bases between them. The CDR3 loop spans 14 amino acids. Written as DNA, the CDR3 is TGCAGTGCTAGGCCGGGGATCTCCTACAATGAGCAGTTCTTC. Its translation is CSARPGISYNEQFF.

The chain combines TRBV5-4 with TRBJ2-1, with 8 bases that match TRBD2. CDR1 is SGHNT and CDR2 is YYREEE in the germline V gene (reference sequence). The V gene end was trimmed by 3 bases and the J gene end by 5 bases; junction bases not matched to a gene: 10. The CDR3 consists of 16 residues. CDR3 amino acids: CASSSGGFSGNNEQFF. CDR3 bases: TGTGCCAGCAGCTCCGGGGGCTTTAGCGGGAACAATGAGCAGTTCTTC. Combining the CDR3 with reference TRBV5-4 and TRBJ2-1 gives the whole variable domain ETGVTQSPTHLIKTRGQQVTLRCSSQSGHNTVSWYQQALGQGPQFIFQYYREEENGRGNFPPRFSGLQFPNYSSELNVNALELDDSALYLCASSSGGFSGNNEQFFGPGTRLTVL.

There are many counts of this clonotype. CDR3 loop: CASSLGGLGREKLFF. Written as DNA, the CDR3 is TGTGCCAGCAGCTTAGGGGGTTTGGGTCGAGAAAAACTGTTTTTT. The chain links TRBV7-2 to TRBJ1-4; D uncertain. Per germline, CDR1 SGHTA and CDR2 FQGNSA. The CDR3 length is 15 residues. Trimming stripped 1 base from V and 8 bases from J, with 14 bases between.

This clonotype was counted a few times. V usage is TRBV25-1 and J usage is TRBJ2-2; 7 nucleotides align to TRBD2. CDR1 and CDR2 (germline): MGHDK, SYGVNS. CDR3 size: 17 residues. V dropped 5 bases and J dropped 4; count of bases not matched to a gene: 13. Here the CDR3 DNA reads TGTGCCAGCAGTCCCGTAAAGGGGACGGGGGGCACCGGGGAGCTGTTTTTT. This sequence encodes CASSPVKGTGGTGELFF.

The V and J genes are TRBV19 and TRBJ2-3, with 10 positions matching TRBD2. J was trimmed by 0 bases and V by 4 bases; bases with no gene match: 4. CDR1 is LNHDA, CDR2 SQIVND, per germline (reference sequence). The length of the CDR3 is 16 residues. CDR3: CASSRLAGSSTDTQYF. Here the CDR3 DNA reads TGTGCCAGTAGTAGACTAGCGGGTTCTAGCACAGATACGCAGTATTTT.

V is TRBV2 and J is TRBJ1-5; no reliable D call. The germline CDR1 and CDR2 sequences are SNHLY and FYNNEI. CDR3 length: 13 residues. With 3 bases removed from V and 4 bases from J, the gap between germline ends came to 7 bases. The CDR3 here is CASSDRENQPQHF. CDR3 DNA sequence: TGTGCCAGCAGTGACCGAGAAAATCAGCCCCAGCATTTT.

There are a few counts of this clonotype. The chain uses TRBV5-1 and TRBJ2-3, with 13 bases identical to TRBD2. The CDR3 loop spans 18 amino acids. CDR1 is SGHRS and CDR2 is YFSETQ in the germline V gene. V lost 1 base, J lost 4 bases, and 9 bases stayed unmatched. CDR3 nucleotides: TGCGCCAGCAGCTTGACTAGCGGGAGGGCCGGCATTCCAGATACGCAGTATTTT. This gives the protein CASSLTSGRAGIPDTQYF.

There are a few counts of this clonotype. This chain links TRBV7-2 with TRBJ2-1; a possible D gene is TRBD1 (6 bases). Germline V CDR1 and CDR2: SGHTA, FQGNSA. Trimming removed 6 bases at V and 2 bases at J, with 17 bases between. The CDR3 sequence is 16 residues long. CDR3 in amino acids: CASSSTGTQPYNEQFF. The DNA of the CDR3 is TGTGCCAGCAGTTCCACCGGGACACAACCCTACAATGAGCAGTTCTTC.